This note documents a single TCR beta chain sequence. This specimen comes from a study of blood T cell repertoires in COVID-19. Study context: There were acute and convalescent COVID-19 samples, and they came from the United States, Italy and Spain. Sources were T cells, B-cell-depleted T cells, or PBMCs; the material itself was cDNA or gDNA.

Patients of the Seattle cohort, enrolled during active infection, were followed longitudinally. Authors' methods: How many nucleated cells were present was estimated from reference gene primer amplification. The table came from immunoSEQ multiplex PCR; TCRdb's copy has only in-frame clones and leaves some out. V, J and clone size reflect that table, while D and trimming were determined from the DNA. The table records some 350,000 clones, 85% to 90% of them present only once. The TCR originated in a woman aged 70-85 years with COVID-19, enrolled during active disease. The specimen was peripheral blood.

CDR3 sequence: CASSYDTANYGYTF. CDR3 in DNA: TGTGCCAGCAGTTACGATACAGCCAACTATGGCTACACCTTC. The chain carries TRBV6-5 and TRBJ1-2; D is uncertain. The germline CDR1 and CDR2 sequences are MNHEY and SVGAGI. V shed 2 bases and J shed 2 bases, with 9 bases lying between them. The length of the CDR3 is 14 residues.